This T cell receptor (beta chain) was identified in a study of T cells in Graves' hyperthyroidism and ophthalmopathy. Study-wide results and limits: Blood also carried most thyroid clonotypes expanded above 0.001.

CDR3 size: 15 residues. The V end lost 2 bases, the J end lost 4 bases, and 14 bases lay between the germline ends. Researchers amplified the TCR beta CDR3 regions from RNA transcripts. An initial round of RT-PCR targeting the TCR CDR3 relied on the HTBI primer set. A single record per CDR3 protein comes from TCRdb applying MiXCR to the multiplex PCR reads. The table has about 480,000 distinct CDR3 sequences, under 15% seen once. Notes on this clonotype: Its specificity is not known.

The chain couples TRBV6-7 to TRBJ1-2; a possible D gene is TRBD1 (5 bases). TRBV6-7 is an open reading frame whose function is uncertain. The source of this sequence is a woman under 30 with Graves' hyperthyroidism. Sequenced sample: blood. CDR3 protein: CASSYLGGNTYGYTF. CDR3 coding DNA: TGTGCCAGCAGTTACCTTGGGGGTAATACCTATGGCTACACCTTC.